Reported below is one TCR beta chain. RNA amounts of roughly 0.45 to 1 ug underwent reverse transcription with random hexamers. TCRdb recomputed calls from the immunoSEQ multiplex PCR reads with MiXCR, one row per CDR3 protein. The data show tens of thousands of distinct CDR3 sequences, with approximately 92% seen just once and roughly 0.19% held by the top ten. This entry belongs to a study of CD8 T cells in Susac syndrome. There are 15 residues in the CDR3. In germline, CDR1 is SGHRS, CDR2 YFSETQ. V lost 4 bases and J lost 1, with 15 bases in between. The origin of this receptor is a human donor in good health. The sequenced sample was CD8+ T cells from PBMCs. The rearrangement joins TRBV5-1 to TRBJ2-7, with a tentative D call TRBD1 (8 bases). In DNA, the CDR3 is TGCGCCAGCAGCATCGGACAGGGACTATCCTACGAGCAGTACTTC. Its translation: CASSIGQGLSYEQYF.